Listed below are T cell receptor beta chains from one sample, sequenced in a study of neurological immune-mediated disorders. TCRdb redid the calling of the 5' RACE reads with MiXCR, one entry per CDR3 protein. The sample consists of under 90,000 distinct CDR3 sequences, about a tenth of them appearing once. Sequencing used PBMCs. The receptors shown here come from a man aged 40-49 years in good health. Both conserved end residues are part of each CDR3. Each record gives: V gene, J gene, clone size, D gene, CDR3 protein, CDR3 DNA. D genes are given only for firm matches. A clone size is listed for some rows: how often the clone was seen (once, few, many), or a class if it is expanded.

v_gene: TRBV11-1; j_gene: TRBJ2-1; abundance: many; d_gene: TRBD2; CDR3aa: CASTGLAKYNEQFF; CDR3nt: TGTGCCAGCACGGGACTAGCGAAATACAATGAGCAGTTCTTC
v_gene: TRBV29-1; j_gene: TRBJ1-2; abundance: many; d_gene: .; CDR3aa: CSVAGDVQGGYTF; CDR3nt: TGCAGCGTTGCTGGGGACGTTCAAGGTGGCTACACCTTC
v_gene: TRBV5-1; j_gene: TRBJ2-1; abundance: many; d_gene: TRBD2; CDR3aa: CASSLGLAGVYYNEQFF; CDR3nt: TGCGCCAGCAGCTTGGGTCTAGCGGGAGTATATTACAATGAGCAGTTCTTC
v_gene: TRBV5-5; j_gene: TRBJ2-5; abundance: many; d_gene: .; CDR3aa: CASSPQVATETQYF; CDR3nt: TGTGCCAGCAGCCCCCAAGTAGCGACCGAGACCCAGTACTTC
v_gene: TRBV3-1; j_gene: TRBJ1-5; abundance: many; d_gene: TRBD1; CDR3aa: CASSPRTGGQPQHF; CDR3nt: TGTGCCAGCAGCCCAAGGACAGGGGGTCAGCCCCAGCATTTT
v_gene: TRBV15; j_gene: TRBJ2-3; abundance: many; d_gene: .; CDR3aa: CATSRVSLEDTQYF; CDR3nt: TGTGCCACCAGCAGAGTTAGTTTGGAAGATACGCAGTATTTT
v_gene: TRBV20-1; j_gene: TRBJ1-3; abundance: many; d_gene: .; CDR3aa: CSARDMTAGNTIYF; CDR3nt: TGCAGTGCTAGAGATATGACGGCTGGAAACACCATATATTTT
v_gene: TRBV6-2/TRBV6-3; j_gene: TRBJ2-2; abundance: .; d_gene: .; CDR3aa: CASSYPGELFF; CDR3nt: TGTGCCAGCAGTTACCCCGGGGAGCTGTTTTTT
v_gene: TRBV5-1; j_gene: TRBJ1-2; abundance: many; d_gene: .; CDR3aa: CASSPYGDGYTF; CDR3nt: TGCGCCAGCAGCCCGTACGGGGACGGCTACACCTTC
v_gene: TRBV7-2; j_gene: TRBJ2-5; abundance: many; d_gene: TRBD1; CDR3aa: CASSFRPGQGAGRETQYF; CDR3nt: TGTGCCAGCAGCTTTCGACCGGGACAGGGGGCGGGGAGGGAGACCCAGTACTTC
v_gene: TRBV7-3; j_gene: TRBJ2-3; abundance: many; d_gene: TRBD1; CDR3aa: CASSPQGSTDTQYF; CDR3nt: TGTGCCAGCAGCCCACAGGGGTCCACAGATACGCAGTATTTT
v_gene: TRBV5-1; j_gene: TRBJ2-2; abundance: many; d_gene: TRBD2; CDR3aa: CASSWTTSGTGELFF; CDR3nt: TGCGCCAGCAGCTGGACGACTAGCGGGACCGGGGAGCTGTTTTTT
v_gene: TRBV7-3; j_gene: TRBJ2-2; abundance: many; d_gene: .; CDR3aa: CASSFQGTTGELFF; CDR3nt: TGTGCCAGCAGCTTTCAGGGGACCACCGGGGAGCTGTTTTTT
v_gene: TRBV6-6; j_gene: TRBJ2-3; abundance: .; d_gene: TRBD2; CDR3aa: CASSWTSAPRGADTQYF; CDR3nt: TGTGCCAGCAGTTGGACTAGCGCCCCGAGAGGGGCAGATACGCAGTATTTT
v_gene: TRBV18; j_gene: TRBJ2-2; abundance: few; d_gene: .; CDR3aa: CASSLDGPGELFF; CDR3nt: TGTGCCAGCTCCCTCGACGGGCCCGGGGAGCTGTTTTTT
v_gene: TRBV5-1; j_gene: TRBJ1-2; abundance: .; d_gene: .; CDR3aa: CASSVGDRHLTYVYTF; CDR3nt: TGCGCCAGCAGCGTAGGGGACCGCCACCTCACCTATGTCTACACCTTC
v_gene: TRBV20-1; j_gene: TRBJ2-1; abundance: many; d_gene: TRBD2; CDR3aa: CSARALGGNHNEQFF; CDR3nt: TGCAGTGCTAGAGCCTTGGGGGGGAATCACAATGAGCAGTTCTTC
v_gene: TRBV7-9; j_gene: TRBJ2-7; abundance: many; d_gene: .; CDR3aa: CASSLSGLGEQYF; CDR3nt: TGTGCCAGCAGCTTATCTGGGTTAGGCGAGCAGTACTTC
v_gene: TRBV24-1; j_gene: TRBJ2-1; abundance: many; d_gene: .; CDR3aa: CATSDHGTFEQFF; CDR3nt: TGTGCCACCAGTGATCATGGGACTTTCGAGCAGTTCTTC
v_gene: TRBV15; j_gene: TRBJ2-1; abundance: .; d_gene: .; CDR3aa: CATSTYPGAFNEQFF; CDR3nt: TGTGCCACCAGCACATATCCAGGGGCTTTCAATGAGCAGTTCTTC
v_gene: TRBV27; j_gene: TRBJ1-1; abundance: many; d_gene: TRBD1; CDR3aa: CASSPTGRFSEAFF; CDR3nt: TGTGCCAGCAGTCCGACAGGGAGGTTCTCTGAAGCTTTCTTT
v_gene: TRBV27; j_gene: TRBJ2-7; abundance: .; d_gene: .; CDR3aa: CASSSPPRTYEQYF; CDR3nt: TGTGCCAGCAGTTCCCCCCCGCGGACCTACGAGCAGTACTTC
v_gene: TRBV12-3/TRBV12-4; j_gene: TRBJ2-1; abundance: many; d_gene: TRBD2; CDR3aa: CASSLQRESLNEQFF; CDR3nt: TGTGCCAGCAGTTTACAGCGGGAGAGCCTCAATGAGCAGTTCTTC
v_gene: TRBV7-2; j_gene: TRBJ2-3; abundance: many; d_gene: TRBD2; CDR3aa: CASSLSLAGGSDTQYF; CDR3nt: TGTGCCAGCAGCTTATCGCTGGCGGGGGGGTCAGATACGCAGTATTTT
v_gene: TRBV3-1; j_gene: TRBJ1-1; abundance: many; d_gene: .; CDR3aa: CASSLTSGTEAFF; CDR3nt: TGTGCCAGCAGCCTAACATCGGGCACTGAAGCTTTCTTT
v_gene: TRBV5-6; j_gene: TRBJ2-3; abundance: many; d_gene: TRBD2; CDR3aa: CASSDPSGPSTDTQYF; CDR3nt: TGTGCCAGCAGCGACCCTAGCGGGCCTAGCACAGATACGCAGTATTTT
v_gene: TRBV2; j_gene: TRBJ1-3; abundance: many; d_gene: .; CDR3aa: CASRANFRNSGNTIYF; CDR3nt: TGTGCCAGCAGGGCAAATTTTCGGAACTCTGGAAACACCATATATTTT
v_gene: TRBV29-1; j_gene: TRBJ1-2; abundance: many; d_gene: .; CDR3aa: CSVAGHRTNYGYTF; CDR3nt: TGCAGCGTTGCGGGACACCGAACTAACTATGGCTACACCTTC
v_gene: TRBV6-2/TRBV6-3; j_gene: TRBJ2-5; abundance: many; d_gene: TRBD2; CDR3aa: CASSYRTSGSETQYF; CDR3nt: TGTGCCAGCAGTTACAGGACTAGCGGGAGTGAGACCCAGTACTTC
v_gene: TRBV20-1; j_gene: TRBJ2-7; abundance: many; d_gene: TRBD2; CDR3aa: CSTRVAGGSYEQYF; CDR3nt: TGCAGTACTAGAGTGGCGGGAGGCTCCTACGAGCAGTACTTC
v_gene: TRBV6-5; j_gene: TRBJ2-2; abundance: many; d_gene: TRBD1; CDR3aa: CAVQTGANTGELFF; CDR3nt: TGTGCCGTGCAAACAGGGGCCAACACCGGGGAGCTGTTTTTT
v_gene: TRBV11-2; j_gene: TRBJ1-2; abundance: .; d_gene: .; CDR3aa: CASSTGLYGYTF; CDR3nt: TGTGCCAGCAGCACAGGGTTGTATGGCTACACCTTC
v_gene: TRBV9; j_gene: TRBJ2-5; abundance: many; d_gene: .; CDR3aa: CASSVEVGKTQYF; CDR3nt: TGTGCCAGCAGCGTAGAGGTAGGGAAGACCCAGTACTTC
v_gene: TRBV7-2; j_gene: TRBJ1-2; abundance: many; d_gene: TRBD1; CDR3aa: CASSARDRGGYTF; CDR3nt: TGTGCCAGCAGCGCCCGGGACAGGGGTGGCTACACCTTC
v_gene: TRBV6-6; j_gene: TRBJ2-2; abundance: many; d_gene: .; CDR3aa: CASNPGVNTGELFF; CDR3nt: TGTGCCAGCAATCCGGGTGTCAACACCGGGGAGCTGTTTTTT
v_gene: TRBV28; j_gene: TRBJ2-2; abundance: many; d_gene: TRBD2; CDR3aa: CASSLLAGATTGELFF; CDR3nt: TGTGCCAGCAGTTTACTAGCGGGAGCTACCACCGGGGAGCTGTTTTTT
v_gene: TRBV6-6; j_gene: TRBJ2-1; abundance: many; d_gene: TRBD2; CDR3aa: CASSYSSGGATEQFF; CDR3nt: TGTGCCAGCAGTTACTCTAGCGGGGGGGCCACTGAGCAGTTCTTC
v_gene: TRBV21-1; j_gene: TRBJ2-7; abundance: many; d_gene: .; CDR3aa: CASSKGRLAGVTEQYF; CDR3nt: TGTGCCAGCAGCAAAGGTAGACTAGCGGGAGTAACCGAGCAGTACTTC
v_gene: TRBV7-2; j_gene: TRBJ2-7; abundance: many; d_gene: .; CDR3aa: CASSPKGGRGQYF; CDR3nt: TGTGCCAGCAGCCCTAAGGGGGGCAGGGGGCAGTACTTC
v_gene: TRBV27; j_gene: TRBJ2-7; abundance: many; d_gene: .; CDR3aa: CASWTASSYEQYF; CDR3nt: TGTGCCAGCTGGACGGCTTCTTCCTACGAGCAGTACTTC
v_gene: TRBV7-2; j_gene: TRBJ2-3; abundance: many; d_gene: TRBD1; CDR3aa: CASRPPGTGGNTQYF; CDR3nt: TGTGCCAGCAGGCCGCCCGGGACAGGCGGGAATACGCAGTATTTT
v_gene: TRBV5-1; j_gene: TRBJ1-1; abundance: many; d_gene: .; CDR3aa: CASSPDGGRFTEAFF; CDR3nt: TGCGCCAGCAGCCCCGATGGGGGCCGATTCACTGAAGCTTTCTTT
v_gene: TRBV28; j_gene: TRBJ2-7; abundance: many; d_gene: .; CDR3aa: CASKRTDSYEQYF; CDR3nt: TGTGCCAGCAAACGGACAGACTCCTACGAGCAGTACTTC